The T cell receptor (beta chain) under discussion was sequenced for a study of blood T cell repertoires in COVID-19. Study-wide context: The United States, Italy and Spain supplied acute and convalescent COVID-19 samples. T cells, B-cell-depleted T cells, or PBMCs supplied cDNA or gDNA.

This clone was recorded many times. Trimming took 7 bases from V and 2 from J; bases not matched to a gene: 4. Germline loops: CDR1 SQVTM, CDR2 ANQGSEA. This CDR3 is built from 12 residues. Here immunoSEQ multiplex PCR was the method, and the copy in TCRdb shows in-frame clones only, minus some. Here the sample spans around 120,000 clones, 55% to 75% being singletons. This chain uses TRBV29-1 with TRBJ1-2, with TRBD1 matching over 7 bases. The source material was peripheral blood. The origin of this receptor is a woman aged 65 to 85 with acute or convalescent COVID-19. In DNA form, the CDR3 reads TGCAGCGCGAAACAGGGGAACTATGGCTACACCTTC. Translating gives CSAKQGNYGYTF.